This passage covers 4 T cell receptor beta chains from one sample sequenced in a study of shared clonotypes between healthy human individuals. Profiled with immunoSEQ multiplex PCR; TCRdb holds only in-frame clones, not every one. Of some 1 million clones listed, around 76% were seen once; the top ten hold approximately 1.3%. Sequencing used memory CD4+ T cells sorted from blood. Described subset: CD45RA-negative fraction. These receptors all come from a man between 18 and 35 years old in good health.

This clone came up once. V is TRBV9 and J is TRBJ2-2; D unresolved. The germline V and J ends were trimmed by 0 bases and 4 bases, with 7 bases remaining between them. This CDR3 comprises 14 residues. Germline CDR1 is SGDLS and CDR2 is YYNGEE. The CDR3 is CASSVEGGTGELFF. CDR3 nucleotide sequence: TGTGCCAGCAGCGTAGAAGGTGGCACCGGGGAGCTGTTTTTT.

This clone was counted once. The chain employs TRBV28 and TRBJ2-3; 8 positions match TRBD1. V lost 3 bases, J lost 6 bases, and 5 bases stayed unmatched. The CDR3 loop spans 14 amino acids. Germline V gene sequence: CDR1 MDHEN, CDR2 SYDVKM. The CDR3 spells CASSFRQGADTQYF. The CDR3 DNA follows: TGTGCCAGCAGTTTCCGGCAGGGGGCTGATACGCAGTATTTT.

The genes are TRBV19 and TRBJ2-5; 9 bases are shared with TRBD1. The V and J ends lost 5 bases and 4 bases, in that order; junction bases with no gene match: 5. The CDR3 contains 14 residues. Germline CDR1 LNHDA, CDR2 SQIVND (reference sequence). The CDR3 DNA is TGTGCCAGTAGTCGAGGGACAGGGACAGAGACCCAGTACTTC. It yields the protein CASSRGTGTETQYF.

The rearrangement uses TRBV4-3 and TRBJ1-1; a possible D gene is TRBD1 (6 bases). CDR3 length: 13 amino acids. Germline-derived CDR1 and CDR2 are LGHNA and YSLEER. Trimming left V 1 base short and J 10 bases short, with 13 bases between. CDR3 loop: CASSQADRGGAFF. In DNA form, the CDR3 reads TGCGCCAGCAGCCAAGCGGACAGAGGAGGAGCTTTCTTT.